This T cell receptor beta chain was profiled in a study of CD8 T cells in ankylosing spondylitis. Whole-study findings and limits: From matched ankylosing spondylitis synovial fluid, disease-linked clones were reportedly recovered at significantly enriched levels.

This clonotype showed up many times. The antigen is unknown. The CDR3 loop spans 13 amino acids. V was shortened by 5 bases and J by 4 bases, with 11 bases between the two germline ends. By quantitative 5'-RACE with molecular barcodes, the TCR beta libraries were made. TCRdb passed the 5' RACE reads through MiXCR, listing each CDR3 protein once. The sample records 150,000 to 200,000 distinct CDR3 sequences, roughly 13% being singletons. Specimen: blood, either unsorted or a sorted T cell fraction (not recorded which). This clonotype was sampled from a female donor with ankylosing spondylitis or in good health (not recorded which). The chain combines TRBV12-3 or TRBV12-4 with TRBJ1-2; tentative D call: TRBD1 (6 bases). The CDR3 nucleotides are TGTGCCAGCAGTGGCGACAGGAGCTATGGCTACACCTTC. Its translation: CASSGDRSYGYTF.